A selection of T cell receptor beta chains follows, all from one sample in a study of T cell repertoires in cytomegalovirus infection. MiXCR, applied by TCRdb to the reads, yields one record per CDR3 protein. The repertoire consists of under 300,000 distinct CDR3 sequences, with 9% to 15% occurring once and the leading ten covering under 2%. Source material: PBMCs. These receptors all stem from a human donor in good health (CMV status not recorded). Some clones in this sample may be carry-over from other donors' samples. Each CDR3 is given with its conserved first and last residue. D genes are given only for firm matches. Clone size, where shown, is once, few, many, or a class for clones that have expanded.

V: TRBV19; size: few; J: TRBJ1-4; D: TRBD1; CDR3: CASSRGQAVRTEKLFF; DNA: TGTGCCAGTAGTAGGGGACAGGCTGTACGTACCGAAAAACTGTTTTTT
V: TRBV6-2/TRBV6-3; size: .; J: TRBJ2-1; D: .; CDR3: CASTPWRLENEQFF; DNA: TGTGCCAGCACCCCCTGGCGACTCGAGAATGAGCAGTTCTTC
V: TRBV28; size: .; J: TRBJ1-5; D: .; CDR3: CASSSITGKGVPQHF; DNA: TGTGCCAGCAGTTCCATTACAGGAAAAGGGGTGCCCCAGCATTTT
V: TRBV7-3; size: many; J: TRBJ1-1; D: .; CDR3: CASSLTDRSGIGRNTEAFF; DNA: TGTGCCAGCAGCTTAACCGACAGATCAGGAATAGGTCGGAACACTGAAGCTTTCTTT
V: TRBV19; size: many; J: TRBJ1-5; D: TRBD1; CDR3: CASRPNQGEGNQPQHF; DNA: TGTGCCAGTAGACCGAACCAGGGGGAGGGCAATCAGCCCCAGCATTTT
V: TRBV7-2; size: many; J: TRBJ2-7; D: .; CDR3: CASSPLRSGPSYEQYF; DNA: TGTGCCAGCAGCCCATTAAGGAGCGGGCCCTCCTACGAGCAGTACTTC
V: TRBV7-2; size: many; J: TRBJ2-5; D: TRBD2; CDR3: CASRLAGRETQYF; DNA: TGTGCCTCGAGGCTAGCGGGGAGAGAGACCCAGTACTTC
V: TRBV5-4; size: many; J: TRBJ2-3; D: .; CDR3: CASSLGGYTDTQYF; DNA: TGTGCCAGCAGCTTGGGCGGATACACAGATACGCAGTATTTT
V: TRBV7-9; size: many; J: TRBJ2-7; D: .; CDR3: CASSLANGVGEQYF; DNA: TGTGCCAGCAGCTTAGCCAACGGGGTGGGGGAGCAGTACTTC
V: TRBV7-2; size: many; J: TRBJ2-2; D: .; CDR3: CASSLDPGFSGELFF; DNA: TGTGCCAGCAGCCTGGACCCAGGGTTTTCCGGGGAGCTGTTTTTT
V: TRBV6-6; size: few; J: TRBJ1-5; D: .; CDR3: CASSYSSIWEQTHSNQPQHF; DNA: TGTGCCAGCAGTTACTCGAGTATTTGGGAGCAGACCCATAGCAATCAGCCCCAGCATTTT
V: TRBV6-2/TRBV6-3; size: few; J: TRBJ2-5; D: .; CDR3: CASTPIQGQETQYF; DNA: TGTGCCAGCACCCCGATCCAGGGCCAAGAGACCCAGTACTTC
V: TRBV7-6; size: many; J: TRBJ2-7; D: .; CDR3: CASSLVLGYEQYF; DNA: TGTGCCAGCAGCTTAGTACTTGGCTACGAGCAGTACTTC
V: TRBV7-2; size: many; J: TRBJ1-2; D: .; CDR3: CASSPRTSHYGYTF; DNA: TGTGCCAGCAGCCCCCGGACGTCCCACTATGGCTACACCTTC
V: TRBV25-1; size: .; J: TRBJ2-1; D: TRBD1; CDR3: CASRPDRASLDEQFF; DNA: TGTGCCAGCAGGCCTGACAGGGCTTCACTGGATGAGCAGTTCTTC
V: TRBV7-2; size: many; J: TRBJ2-7; D: TRBD2; CDR3: CASSLVTSGGAPYEQYF; DNA: TGTGCCAGCAGCTTAGTAACTAGCGGGGGGGCCCCCTACGAGCAGTACTTC
V: TRBV19; size: .; J: TRBJ2-1; D: TRBD1; CDR3: CASSIWGQITYNEQFF; DNA: TGTGCCAGTAGTATTTGGGGACAGATAACCTACAATGAGCAGTTCTTC
V: TRBV7-3; size: many; J: TRBJ1-2; D: TRBD1; CDR3: CASRLDRVQGYTF; DNA: TGTGCCAGCAGACTCGACAGGGTCCAGGGCTACACCTTC
V: TRBV19; size: many; J: TRBJ1-5; D: .; CDR3: CASTNTLAYQPQHF; DNA: TGTGCCAGTACCAATACACTGGCCTATCAGCCCCAGCATTTT
V: TRBV5-5; size: few; J: TRBJ1-2; D: .; CDR3: CASSLSGTSEDTF; DNA: TGTGCCAGCAGCTTGTCGGGGACATCAGAAGATACCTTC
V: TRBV7-8; size: many; J: TRBJ2-2; D: .; CDR3: CASSLYLGFGELFF; DNA: TGTGCCAGCAGCTTATATTTGGGTTTCGGGGAGCTGTTTTTT
V: TRBV14; size: many; J: TRBJ1-1; D: TRBD1; CDR3: CASRPQGVRTEAFF; DNA: TGTGCCAGCAGACCACAGGGGGTAAGAACTGAAGCTTTCTTT
V: TRBV5-1; size: many; J: TRBJ2-7; D: .; CDR3: CASSLNSDKQYF; DNA: TGCGCCAGCAGCTTAAACAGCGATAAGCAGTACTTC
V: TRBV7-2; size: many; J: TRBJ1-6; D: .; CDR3: CASSSHGGGNSPLHF; DNA: TGTGCCAGCAGCTCTCACGGGGGGGGGAATTCACCCCTCCACTTT
V: TRBV7-2; size: few; J: TRBJ2-3; D: .; CDR3: CASRFTTSTDTQYF; DNA: TGTGCCAGCAGATTTACTACTAGCACAGATACGCAGTATTTT
V: TRBV30; size: .; J: TRBJ2-7; D: TRBD1; CDR3: CAWSARGQGRDEQYF; DNA: TGTGCCTGGAGTGCGCGGGGACAGGGGAGAGACGAGCAGTACTTC
V: TRBV7-7; size: many; J: TRBJ2-7; D: TRBD1; CDR3: CASSPSTGEKDEQYF; DNA: TGTGCCAGCAGCCCGTCAACAGGGGAGAAGGACGAGCAGTACTTC
V: TRBV28; size: .; J: TRBJ1-1; D: TRBD1; CDR3: CASSLNRGYTEAFF; DNA: TGTGCCAGCAGTTTGAACAGGGGTTACACTGAAGCTTTCTTT
V: TRBV11-3; size: .; J: TRBJ2-7; D: .; CDR3: CASSLGYSSYEQYF; DNA: TGTGCCAGCAGCTTAGGTTACTCTTCCTACGAGCAGTACTTC
V: TRBV19; size: .; J: TRBJ2-1; D: .; CDR3: CASSMEVEQFF; DNA: TGTGCCAGTAGTATGGAAGTTGAGCAGTTCTTC
V: TRBV6-6; size: many; J: TRBJ1-2; D: .; CDR3: CASSSPVTGPWRGYTF; DNA: TGTGCCAGCAGTTCTCCGGTGACAGGTCCGTGGCGCGGCTACACCTTC
V: TRBV4-2; size: few; J: TRBJ2-3; D: .; CDR3: CASSPSTSRGEQYF; DNA: TGTGCCAGCAGCCCCTCGACCAGCAGGGGGGAGCAGTATTTT